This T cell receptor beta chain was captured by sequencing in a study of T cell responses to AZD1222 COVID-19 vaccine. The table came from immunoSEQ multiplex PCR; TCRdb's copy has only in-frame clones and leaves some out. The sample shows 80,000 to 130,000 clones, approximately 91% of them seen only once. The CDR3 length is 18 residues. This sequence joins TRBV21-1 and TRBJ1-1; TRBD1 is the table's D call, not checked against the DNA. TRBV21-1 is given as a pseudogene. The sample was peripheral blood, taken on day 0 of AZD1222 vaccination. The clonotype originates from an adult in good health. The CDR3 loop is CASIIKNPPNRGNTEAFF. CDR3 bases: TGTGCCAGCATCATAAAAAACCCCCCTAACAGGGGGAACACTGAAGCTTTCTTT.